Sequencing of this T cell receptor beta chain was carried out in a study of beta chain features in type 1 diabetes. There are a few counts of this clone. Antigen unknown. The whole isolated RNA underwent reverse transcription, so sequencing captured expressed TCRB transcripts. Millions of reads was the average for naive, central memory and regulatory T cell samples. Clones were read by immunoSEQ multiplex PCR, and TCRdb kept only the in-frame ones, dropping some. The repertoire holds 550,000 to 850,000 clones, over 10% seen once, with 0.02% to 0.025% in the top ten. It was via CD45RO/CCR7/CD25/CD127/CD95/CD27 that CD4+ naive, central memory, regulatory and stem cell-like memory cells were sorted. Study results and limitations: Naive, central memory and Treg TCRB repertoires appeared more alike in patients than in healthy donors. Shortening of TCRB CDR3s, moderate but significant, appeared in all four CD4+ subsets of Type 1 diabetes patients. A PCR bias possibly favoring shorter templates would apply equally to patients and controls.

Trimming at V came to 5 bases and at J to 7 bases, leaving 8 bases not matched to a gene. The CDR3 consists of 13 residues. Germline V gene lookup returns CDR1 LNHDA and CDR2 SQIVND (reference sequence). Sequencing was done on a sample of naive CD4+ T cells from blood. This sequence was found in a man between 18 and 29 years old with type 1 diabetes. The chain links TRBV19 to TRBJ2-7; TRBD1 matches at 7 bases. CDR3 residues: CASSPRPRGEQYF. The CDR3 DNA follows: TGTGCCAGTAGTCCAAGACCCAGGGGGGAGCAGTACTTC.